The rows below give T cell receptor beta chains drawn from one sample of a study of blood T cells in healthy people across ages. TCRdb re-analysed the 5' RACE reads in MiXCR, keeping a single row per CDR3 protein. The sample gives about 800,000 distinct CDR3 sequences, just under 25% of which show up once; more than 3% is in the top ten. These data were also reused for a study on T cells of mothers and their children.

The specimen sequenced was blood. The receptors originated from a boy aged 5 to 17 in good health. The CDR3 runs from the conserved cysteine through the conserved F or W. The D gene is left open where the match is weak. Size tells how often a clone was seen (once, few, many) or the class of an expanded clone, and some rows leave it out.

cdr3_aa cdr3_nt cdr3_length j_call v_call clone_size d_call
CASSVVGTSVPGELFF TGTGCCAGCAGCGTAGTCGGGACTAGTGTCCCCGGGGAGCTGTTTTTT 16 TRBJ2-2 TRBV9 - TRBD2
CASSQAVGTDTMNTEAFF TGTGCCAGCAGCCAAGCGGTCGGAACGGACACCATGAACACTGAAGCTTTCTTT 18 TRBJ1-1 TRBV4-2 few -
CASSADIRTAEAFF TGTGCCAGCAGTGCCGACATAAGAACGGCTGAAGCTTTCTTT 14 TRBJ1-1 TRBV12-3/TRBV12-4 - -
CASSHSGADTQYF TGCGCCAGCAGCCATTCTGGGGCAGATACGCAGTATTTT 13 TRBJ2-3 TRBV4-3 few -
CASSFLGAEAFF TGTGCCAGCAGTTTCCTCGGGGCGGAAGCTTTCTTT 12 TRBJ1-1 TRBV6-2/TRBV6-3 few -
CASSLEDRWGKLFF TGTGCCAGCAGCTTAGAGGACAGATGGGGAAAACTGTTTTTT 14 TRBJ1-4 TRBV7-2 few -
CASSQDRDIQYF TGTGCCAGCAGCCAGGACCGGGACATTCAGTACTTC 12 TRBJ2-4 TRBV3-1 - -
CASSYPNLAGAQETQYF TGTGCCAGCAGTTACCCAAATCTAGCGGGGGCTCAAGAGACCCAGTACTTC 17 TRBJ2-5 TRBV6-5 few TRBD2
CAISERRGGPKSTDTQYF TGTGCCATCAGTGAGCGGCGGGGGGGTCCCAAAAGCACAGATACGCAGTATTTT 18 TRBJ2-3 TRBV10-3 many TRBD2
CASSQVSAALSDQETQYF TGTGCCAGCAGCCAAGTGTCGGCGGCCTTATCGGACCAAGAGACCCAGTACTTC 18 TRBJ2-5 TRBV4-2 few -
CASSFASSYNSPLHF TGTGCCAGCAGTTTTGCAAGCTCCTATAATTCACCCCTCCACTTT 15 TRBJ1-6 TRBV28 few -
CASSQEGTSGTNEQFF TGCGCCAGCAGCCAAGAGGGGACTAGCGGGACCAATGAGCAGTTCTTC 16 TRBJ2-1 TRBV4-1 few TRBD2
CASSEVQGKGETQYF TGTGCCAGCAGTGAAGTTCAGGGAAAAGGGGAGACCCAGTACTTC 15 TRBJ2-5 TRBV2 - -
CASSSHGEAFF TGTGCCAGCAGTTCCCATGGGGAAGCTTTCTTT 11 TRBJ1-1 TRBV28 few -
CATSGGPSYEQYF TGTGCCACGTCGGGCGGGCCCTCCTACGAGCAGTACTTC 13 TRBJ2-7 TRBV27 few -
CASSHFIGGQETQYF TGTGCCAGCAGCCATTTTATCGGCGGCCAAGAGACCCAGTACTTC 15 TRBJ2-5 TRBV4-2 - -
CASIDRGYNEQFF TGTGCCAGTATTGATAGGGGGTACAATGAGCAGTTCTTC 13 TRBJ2-1 TRBV19 few -
CASSFTEGSYNEQFF TGTGCCAGCAGCTTTACTGAGGGCTCCTACAATGAGCAGTTCTTC 15 TRBJ2-1 TRBV7-2 - -
CASSQGWLDEKLFF TGCGCCAGCAGCCAAGGTTGGTTAGATGAAAAACTGTTTTTT 14 TRBJ1-4 TRBV4-3 - -
CASRTHRENTEAFF TGCGCCAGCAGGACCCACAGGGAGAACACTGAAGCTTTCTTT 14 TRBJ1-1 TRBV5-1 few -
CASSLPPGGQYF TGCGCCAGCAGCTTGCCACCCGGTGGGCAGTACTTC 12 TRBJ2-5 TRBV5-1 - -
CASSQATGTGLYEQYF TGCGCCAGCAGCCAAGCCACCGGGACAGGGTTGTACGAGCAGTACTTC 16 TRBJ2-7 TRBV4-3 few TRBD1
CSTDRSSYNEQFF TGCAGCACAGACAGGAGCTCCTACAATGAGCAGTTCTTC 13 TRBJ2-1 TRBV20-1 - -
CASSRRDKWAPANEKLFF TGTGCCAGCAGCCGCCGGGACAAATGGGCACCGGCTAATGAAAAACTGTTTTTT 18 TRBJ1-4 TRBV5-6 - -
CASSFMPRQGDTDTQYF TGCGCCAGCAGTTTCATGCCCCGTCAGGGGGACACAGATACGCAGTATTTT 17 TRBJ2-3 TRBV27 - TRBD1
CASSPNKRTGWVCNEQFF TGTGCCAGCAGCCCCAACAAAAGGACAGGGTGGGTATGTAATGAGCAGTTCTTC 18 TRBJ2-1 TRBV3-1 few TRBD1
CASSTDRIALEQYF TGTGCCAGCAGCACTGACCGGATAGCGCTAGAGCAGTACTTC 14 TRBJ2-7 TRBV6-5 - -
CASSLGLGLNEQFF TGTGCCAGCAGCCTTGGCCTAGGTCTCAATGAGCAGTTCTTC 14 TRBJ2-1 TRBV7-6 few -
CASSLGVGGYSNEQFF TGTGCCAGCAGCTTAGGGGTCGGTGGTTATTCCAATGAGCAGTTCTTC 16 TRBJ2-1 TRBV7-3 once -
CSARGGLGEKLFF TGCAGCGCCCGAGGGGGGTTGGGTGAAAAACTGTTTTTT 13 TRBJ1-4 TRBV29-1 few -
CASSQSQQGSATEAFF TGCGCCAGCAGCCAATCCCAACAGGGATCGGCTACTGAAGCTTTCTTT 16 TRBJ1-1 TRBV5-1 few -
CASSFQSNTEAFF TGTGCCAGCAGTTTCCAATCGAACACTGAAGCTTTCTTT 13 TRBJ1-1 TRBV27 - -
CASSLAVSYTGELFF TGTGCCAGCAGCTTAGCGGTCAGCTACACCGGGGAGCTGTTTTTT 15 TRBJ2-2 TRBV7-9 few -
CASNLGSVQGASNEQFF TGTGCCAGCAACTTAGGTTCGGTACAGGGGGCTAGCAATGAGCAGTTCTTC 17 TRBJ2-1 TRBV7-9 - TRBD1
CASSFAGEQFF TGTGCCAGCAGCTTCGCAGGGGAGCAGTTCTTC 11 TRBJ2-1 TRBV5-6 few -
CAITPTGEDGELFF TGTGCCATCACTCCGACAGGGGAGGACGGGGAGCTGTTTTTT 14 TRBJ2-2 TRBV10-3 - TRBD1
CASSLGVKAGAYNEQFF TGTGCCAGCAGCTTGGGGGTTAAGGCGGGGGCCTACAATGAGCAGTTCTTC 17 TRBJ2-1 TRBV7-2 - TRBD2
CASSLVPDARVWTQYF TGTGCCAGCAGCTTAGTCCCGGACGCCCGGGTATGGACCCAGTACTTC 16 TRBJ2-5 TRBV7-9 few -
CSVSEMNTEAFF TGCAGCGTTAGTGAGATGAACACTGAAGCTTTCTTT 12 TRBJ1-1 TRBV29-1 few -
CASSQDPTGVSYEQYF TGCGCCAGCAGCCAAGATCCCACAGGGGTGTCCTACGAGCAGTACTTC 16 TRBJ2-7 TRBV4-3 - TRBD1
CASSGPPQETQYF TGTGCCAGCAGTGGGCCTCCCCAAGAGACCCAGTACTTC 13 TRBJ2-5 TRBV7-2 - -
CASSQDRDQETQYF TGTGCCAGCAGCCAAGACAGGGATCAAGAGACCCAGTACTTC 14 TRBJ2-5 TRBV14 - -
CASSPPQDSGANVLTF TGTGCCAGCAGCCCTCCGCAGGACTCTGGGGCCAACGTCCTGACTTTC 16 TRBJ2-6 TRBV7-9 - -
CASSLSGGFDGYTF TGTGCCAGCAGTTTATCAGGGGGCTTCGATGGCTACACCTTC 14 TRBJ1-2 TRBV28 - TRBD1
CSVETEAYEQYF TGCAGCGTTGAGACAGAAGCTTACGAGCAGTACTTC 12 TRBJ2-7 TRBV29-1 few -
CASSQDRTGGPNGYTF TGTGCCAGCAGCCAAGATAGGACAGGGGGCCCGAATGGCTACACCTTC 16 TRBJ1-2 TRBV3-1 - TRBD1